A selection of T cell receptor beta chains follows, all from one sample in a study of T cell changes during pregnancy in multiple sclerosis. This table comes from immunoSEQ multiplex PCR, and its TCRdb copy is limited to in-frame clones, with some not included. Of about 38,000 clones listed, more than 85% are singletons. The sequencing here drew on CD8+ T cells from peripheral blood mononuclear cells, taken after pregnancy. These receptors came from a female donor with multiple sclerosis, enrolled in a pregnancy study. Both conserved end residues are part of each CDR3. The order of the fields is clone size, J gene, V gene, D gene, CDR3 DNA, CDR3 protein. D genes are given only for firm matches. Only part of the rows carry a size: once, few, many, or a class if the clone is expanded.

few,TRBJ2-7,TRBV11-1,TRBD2,TGTGCCAGCAGGGCTTTTTCCGGGGGGGTCAACGAGCAGTACTTC,CASRAFSGGVNEQYF
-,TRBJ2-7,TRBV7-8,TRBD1,TGTGCCAGCTCTACCTCCACCCTTACAGGGGGTAGCGAGCAGTACTTC,CASSTSTLTGGSEQYF
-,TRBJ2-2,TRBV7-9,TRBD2,TGTGCCAGCAGCTCGATGGGGGGGGACGGGGAGCTGTTTTTT,CASSSMGGDGELFF
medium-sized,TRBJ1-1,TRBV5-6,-,TGTGCCAGCAGCTTTGGGACACCACAGATCGTGGCTTTCTTT,CASSFGTPQIVAFF
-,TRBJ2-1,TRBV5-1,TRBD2,TGCGCCAGCAGCTACGGGAGGGGAGATGAGCAGTTCTTC,CASSYGRGDEQFF
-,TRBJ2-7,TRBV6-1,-,TGTGCCAGCAGTGAGGGGACAGCGTTCCGGGGGGGGGAGCAGTACTTC,CASSEGTAFRGGEQYF
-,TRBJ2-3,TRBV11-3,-,TGTGCCAGCAGCTCTTCCGGGACACCCAGTTCTAGCACAGATACGCAGTATTTT,CASSSSGTPSSSTDTQYF
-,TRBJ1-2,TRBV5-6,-,TGTGCCAGCAGCTTGGTTGGTAACCCGGGGGTCTATGGCTACACCTTC,CASSLVGNPGVYGYTF
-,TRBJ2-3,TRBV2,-,TGTGCCAGCAGTGACTACGTAGAAGATACGCAGTATTTT,CASSDYVEDTQYF
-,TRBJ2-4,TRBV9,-,TGTGCCAGCAGCTCATCCCCGAGCGGAACCAAAAACATTCAGTACTTC,CASSSSPSGTKNIQYF
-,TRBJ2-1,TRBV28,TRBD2,TGTGCCAGCAGCAGCCCGCTAGCGGGAGGATACAATGAGCAGTTCTTC,CASSSPLAGGYNEQFF
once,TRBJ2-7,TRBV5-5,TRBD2,TGTGCCAGCAGCTGGACTAGCGGGAGGTCCTACGAGCAGTACTTC,CASSWTSGRSYEQYF
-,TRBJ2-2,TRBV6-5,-,TGTGCCAGCAGCAACTGGCTGCGGACCGGGGAGCTGTTTTTT,CASSNWLRTGELFF
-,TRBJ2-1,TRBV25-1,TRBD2,TGTGCCAGCTCGCCTTGGAGCGGGAATGACAATGAGCAGTTCTTC,CASSPWSGNDNEQFF
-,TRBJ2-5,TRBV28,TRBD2,TGTGCCAGCAGTCCGCCTACGGGACTAGCGGGAGTGGGGAAGACCCAGTACTTC,CASSPPTGLAGVGKTQYF
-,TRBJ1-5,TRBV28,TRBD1,TGTGCCAGCAGTTTACAGGACAGGGGGTATCAGCCCCAGCATTTT,CASSLQDRGYQPQHF
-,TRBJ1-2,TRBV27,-,TGTGCCAGCAGTTTAGGTGGGGCTTCCTATGGCTACACCTTC,CASSLGGASYGYTF
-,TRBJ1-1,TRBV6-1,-,TGTGCCAGCCAATCGGACAGAGATGATGAAGCTTTCTTT,CASQSDRDDEAFF